This T cell receptor beta chain is from a study of blood T cell repertoires in COVID-19. The wider study: Some COVID-19 samples were acute and others convalescent; all came from the United States, Italy and Spain. Sources were T cells, B-cell-depleted T cells, or PBMCs; the material itself was cDNA or gDNA.

Per the study methods: Reference gene primers were amplified, and this amplification served to estimate nucleated cell counts. Measured with immunoSEQ multiplex PCR; TCRdb has only the in-frame clones, and not every one. V, J and clone size derive from that table, while D and trimming were established from the DNA sequence. The table lists roughly 210,000 clones, about 87% of them singletons. The CDR3 is 15 residues long. The germline V gene encodes CDR1 MNHEY and CDR2 SVGAGI. The V and J ends lost 2 bases and 4 bases respectively, with 14 bases between them. Sequencing was done on a sample of peripheral blood. The V gene is TRBV6-5, the J gene TRBJ1-2, with D possibly being TRBD1 (6 bases). The receptor comes from a man between 65 and 80 years old with acute or convalescent COVID-19. As DNA, the CDR3 is TGTGCCAGCAGTTACGAGTCCAGGGGTGGCTATGGCTACACCTTC. It yields the protein CASSYESRGGYGYTF.